This T cell receptor beta chain was sequenced during a study of cytomegalovirus exposure and HLA in healthy donors. Study conclusions and caveats: Prior analysis indicated that the majority of TCR beta V segments exhibited productivity approximately 90% or approximately 30% of the time. Analyses of presence and absence presupposed an approximately uniform sequencing depth across donors.

To note about this clone: What it recognizes is unknown.

Trimming cost V 6 bases and J 4 bases; bases outside gene matches: 9. The CDR3 has 16 amino acids. From germline, CDR1 is LNHDA and CDR2 SQIVND (reference sequence). 13 Jbeta primers and 60 Vbeta primers were used for the PCR. The table came from immunoSEQ multiplex PCR; TCRdb's copy has only in-frame clones and leaves some out. Of roughly 130,000 clones in the sample, roughly 85% are singletons; the top ten hold approximately 1%. The material sequenced was PBMCs. The chain uses TRBV19 and TRBJ1-4; 9 bases line up with TRBD1. This sequence was found in a boy aged 5-17 years in good health and CMV-seronegative. The CDR3 spells CASSSAGTGINEKLFF. In DNA, the CDR3 is TGTGCCAGTAGCTCAGCCGGGACAGGGATTAATGAAAAACTGTTTTTT. The variable domain in full, completed from reference TRBV19 and TRBJ1-4, reads DGGITQSPKYLFRKEGQNVTLSCEQNLNHDAMYWYRQDPGQGLRLIYYSQIVNDFQKGDIAEGYSVSREKKESFPLTVTSAQKNPTAFYLCASSSAGTGINEKLFFGSGTQLSVL.